What follows is one TCR beta chain and its context. Its antigen is undetermined. This entry comes from a study of a mutant IDH1 vaccine in newly diagnosed glioma. Background on the study: First vaccine doses came 4-6 weeks after radiotherapy alone, or with temozolomide cycles.

Data came from immunoSEQ multiplex PCR; TCRdb stores just in-frame clones and leaves some out. The sample records about 77,000 clones, more than 80% being singletons. Time point defined: week 23, last vaccination. Vaccination comprised doses that each held 300 ug of mutant IDH1 20-mer peptide, plus topical imiquimod. This TCR came from a woman aged 45-59 years with glioma. The starting material was PBMCs, obtained from a glioma patient whose treatment included an IDH1 peptide vaccine.

In DNA form, the CDR3 reads TGTGCCAGTCGCCTGGGGGGGTCCTACGAGCAGTACTTC. Translation gives CASRLGGSYEQYF. The chain combines TRBV7-8 with TRBJ2-7, with 7 bases aligning to TRBD2. Unmatched junction bases numbered 6, after V lost 9 bases and J lost 1 base. Germline CDR1 reads SGHVS; CDR2 reads FQNEAQ. The CDR3 length is 13 residues. The variable domain in full, completed from reference TRBV7-8 and TRBJ2-7, reads GAGVSQSPRYKVAKRGQDVALRCDPISGHVSLFWYQQALGQGPEFLTYFQNEAQLDKSGLPSDRFFAERPEGSVSTLKIQRTQQEDSAVYLCASRLGGSYEQYFGPGTRLTVT.